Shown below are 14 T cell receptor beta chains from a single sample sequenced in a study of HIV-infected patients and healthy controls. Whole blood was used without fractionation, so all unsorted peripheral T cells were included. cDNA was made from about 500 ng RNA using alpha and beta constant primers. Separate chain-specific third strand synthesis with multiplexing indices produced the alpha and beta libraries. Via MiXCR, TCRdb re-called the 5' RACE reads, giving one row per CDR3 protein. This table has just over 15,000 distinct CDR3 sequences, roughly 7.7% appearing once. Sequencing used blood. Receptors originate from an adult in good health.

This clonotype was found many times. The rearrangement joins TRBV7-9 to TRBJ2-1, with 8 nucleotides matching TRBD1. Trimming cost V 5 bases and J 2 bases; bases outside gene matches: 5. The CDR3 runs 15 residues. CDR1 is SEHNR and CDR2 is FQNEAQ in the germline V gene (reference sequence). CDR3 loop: CASSPGQAPYNEQFF. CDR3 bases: TGTGCCAGCAGCCCGGGACAGGCTCCCTACAATGAGCAGTTCTTC.

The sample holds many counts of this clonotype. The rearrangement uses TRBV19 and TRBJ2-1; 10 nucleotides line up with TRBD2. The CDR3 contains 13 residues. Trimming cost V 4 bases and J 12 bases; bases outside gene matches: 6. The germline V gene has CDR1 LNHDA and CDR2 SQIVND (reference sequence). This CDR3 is CASSTLAGAGQFF. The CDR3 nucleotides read TGTGCCAGTAGTACCCTAGCGGGAGCTGGGCAGTTCTTC.

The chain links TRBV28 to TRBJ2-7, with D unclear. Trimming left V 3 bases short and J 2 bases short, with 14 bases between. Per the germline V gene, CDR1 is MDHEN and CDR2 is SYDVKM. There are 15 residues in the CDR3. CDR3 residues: CASSFRVGVAYEQYF. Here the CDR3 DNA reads TGTGCCAGCAGTTTTAGGGTCGGCGTAGCCTACGAGCAGTACTTC.

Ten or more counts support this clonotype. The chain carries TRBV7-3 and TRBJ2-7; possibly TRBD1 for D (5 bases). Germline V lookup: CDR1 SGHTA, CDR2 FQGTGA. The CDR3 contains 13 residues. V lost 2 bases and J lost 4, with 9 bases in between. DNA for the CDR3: TGTGCCAGCAGCTTAGCACAGGATTACGAGCAGTACTTC. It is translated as CASSLAQDYEQYF.

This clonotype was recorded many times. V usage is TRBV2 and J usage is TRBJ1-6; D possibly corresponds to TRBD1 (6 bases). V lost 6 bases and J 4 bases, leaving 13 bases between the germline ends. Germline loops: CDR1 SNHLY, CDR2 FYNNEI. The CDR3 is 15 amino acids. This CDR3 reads CASRGDTSYNSPLHF. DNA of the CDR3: TGTGCCAGCAGGGGGGACACCTCGTATAATTCACCCCTCCACTTT. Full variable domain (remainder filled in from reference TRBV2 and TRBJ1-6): EPEVTQTPSHQVTQMGQEVILRCVPISNHLYFYWYRQILGQKVEFLVSFYNNEISEKSEIFDDQFSVERPDGSNFTLKIRSTKLEDSAMYFCASRGDTSYNSPLHFGNGTRLTVT.

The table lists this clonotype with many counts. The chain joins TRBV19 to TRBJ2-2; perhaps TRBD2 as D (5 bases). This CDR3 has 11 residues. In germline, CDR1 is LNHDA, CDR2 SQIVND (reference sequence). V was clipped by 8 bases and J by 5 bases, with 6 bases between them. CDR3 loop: CASCGTGELFF. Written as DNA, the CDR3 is TGTGCCAGTTGCGGGACCGGGGAGCTGTTTTTT.

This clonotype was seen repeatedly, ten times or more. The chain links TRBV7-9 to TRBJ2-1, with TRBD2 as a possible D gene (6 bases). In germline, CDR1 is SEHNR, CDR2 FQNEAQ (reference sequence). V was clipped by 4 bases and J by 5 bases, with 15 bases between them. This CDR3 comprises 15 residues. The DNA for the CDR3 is TGTGCCAGCAGCTCTAGCGAGCAAGAAAACAATGAGCAGTTCTTC. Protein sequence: CASSSSEQENNEQFF.

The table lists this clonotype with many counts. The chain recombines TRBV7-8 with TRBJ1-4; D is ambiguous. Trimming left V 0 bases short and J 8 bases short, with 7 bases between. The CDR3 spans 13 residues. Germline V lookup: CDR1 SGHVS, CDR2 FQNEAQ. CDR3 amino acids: CASSLAGSEKLFF. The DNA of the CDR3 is TGTGCCAGCAGCTTAGCGGGGTCCGAAAAACTGTTTTTT.

The CDR3, as DNA: TGTGCCAGCAGTTCTGTGAATAATTCACCCCTCCACTTT. Translation gives CASSSVNNSPLHF. J is TRBJ1-6 and V is TRBV27; D not certain. The CDR3 consists of 13 residues. V dropped 4 bases and J dropped 5 bases, with 6 bases sitting between them. CDR1 and CDR2 (germline): MNHEY, SMNVEV (reference sequence).

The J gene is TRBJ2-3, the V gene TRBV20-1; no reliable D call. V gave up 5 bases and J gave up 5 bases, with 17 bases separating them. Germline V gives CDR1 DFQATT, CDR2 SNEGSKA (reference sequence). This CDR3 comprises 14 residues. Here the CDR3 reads CSAETRSPRDTQYF. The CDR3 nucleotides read TGCAGTGCTGAGACCCGTTCCCCCCGAGATACGCAGTATTTT.

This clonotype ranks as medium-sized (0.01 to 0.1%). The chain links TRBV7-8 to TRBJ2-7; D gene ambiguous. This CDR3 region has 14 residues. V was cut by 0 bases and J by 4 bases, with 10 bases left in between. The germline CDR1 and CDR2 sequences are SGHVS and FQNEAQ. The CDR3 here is CASSLARTTYEQYF. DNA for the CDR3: TGTGCCAGCAGCTTAGCGCGGACCACATACGAGCAGTACTTC.

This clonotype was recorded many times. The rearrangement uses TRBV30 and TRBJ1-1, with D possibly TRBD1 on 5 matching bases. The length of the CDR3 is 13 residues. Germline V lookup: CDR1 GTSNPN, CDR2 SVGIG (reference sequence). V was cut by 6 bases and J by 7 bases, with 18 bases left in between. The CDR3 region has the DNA TGTGCCTGCCCCTACGGGTTGGGACGTGAAGCTTTCTTT. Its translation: CACPYGLGREAFF.

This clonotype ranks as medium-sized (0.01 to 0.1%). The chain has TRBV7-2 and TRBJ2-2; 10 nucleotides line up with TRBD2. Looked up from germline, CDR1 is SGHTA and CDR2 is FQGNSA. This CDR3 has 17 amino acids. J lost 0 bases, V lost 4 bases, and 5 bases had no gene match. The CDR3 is CASSSASGGTNTGELFF. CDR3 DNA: TGTGCCAGCAGCTCCGCTAGCGGGGGAACGAACACCGGGGAGCTGTTTTTT.

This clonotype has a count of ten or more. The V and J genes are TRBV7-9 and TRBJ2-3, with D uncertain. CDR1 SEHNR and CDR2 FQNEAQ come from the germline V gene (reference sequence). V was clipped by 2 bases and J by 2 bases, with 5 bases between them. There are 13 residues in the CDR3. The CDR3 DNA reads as TGTGCCAGCAGCTTATCAACCACAGATACGCAGTATTTT. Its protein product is CASSLSTTDTQYF.